These 21 T cell receptor beta chains share one sample of origin, sequenced in a study of CD8+ T cells in alopecia areata (dated by TCRdb to between 2017 and 2018). Receptor libraries were prepared by the immunoSEQ multiplex PCR assay. RNA was extracted from all samples and reverse transcribed into cDNA, which served as template for TCR sequencing. TCRdb limited this immuneACCESS table to in-frame rearrangements with V and J called. A share of clones is missing; checked studies link under half to unresolved V genes, and the rest is unexplained. The data for this sample show 270,000 or so clones, each detected more than once. Approximately 1.2% of the sample belongs to the ten largest clones. Cells from pooled mouse cutaneous lymph nodes were stained for CD4, CD8alpha, NKG2D, NKG2ACE and other markers and then sorted on a BD Influx. Material for sequencing was CD4+ T cells sorted from a lymph node. These receptors were obtained from a C3H/HeJ mouse with alopecia areata. The MHC haplotype found in this strain is H2-k.

Of note for this clone: The genes are named according to mouse. The read comes to an end 4 residues before the CDR3 does, leaving the germline J gene to fill in the end. The chain uses TRBV13-1 and TRBJ1-2, with TRBD1 matching 8 bases. There are 15 residues in the CDR3. Trimming took 3 bases from V and 0 from J; bases not matched to a gene: 4. Per germline, CDR1 NSHNY and CDR2 SYGAGN. The part of the CDR3 DNA that was read is TGTGCCAGCAGTGTTCCGGGACAGGCAAACTCC. This gives the protein CASSVPGQANS. The entire CDR3 sequence reads CASSVPGQANSDYTF.

In the case of this clone: The gene names here belong to mouse. The CDR3 goes on 4 residues after the read ends, and that part is filled in from the germline J gene. Other DNA sequences within the sample encode an identical CDR3. The chain employs TRBV19 and TRBJ2-1, with 8 bases that match TRBD2. The CDR3 contains 14 residues. Germline V CDR1 and CDR2: FNHDT, SITEND (reference sequence). Trimming took 6 bases from V and 1 from J; bases not matched to a gene: 3. CDR3 in amino acids: CASTNWGNYAEQFF. The covered CDR3 bases are TGTGCCAGCACAAACTGGGGGAACTATGCT.

Comment on this clone: All gene names here are mouse names. With the read ending 4 residues before the CDR3 end, the germline J gene is used to fill in that end. The same CDR3 arises from other DNA sequences in this sample as well. The rearrangement uses TRBV19 and TRBJ2-2; D may be TRBD1 (6 bases). In germline, CDR1 is FNHDT, CDR2 SITEND (reference sequence). Trimming shortened V by 5 bases and J by 0 bases, and 8 bases separated the two germline ends. The CDR3 extends over 14 amino acids. This CDR3 reads CASRQGANTGQLYF. The sequenced part of the CDR3 DNA is TGTGCCAGCAGACAGGGAGCAAACACCGGG.

About this clone itself: Germline and genes here are mouse. From the germline J gene comes the end of the CDR3, since the read stops 4 residues before it. J is TRBJ2-5 and V is TRBV13-3; 11 bases match TRBD2. There are 16 residues in the CDR3. Germline-derived CDR1 and CDR2 are NNHDY and SYVADS. The DNA read from the CDR3 is TGTGCCAGCAGTGGTGCACTGGGGGGGCGTGGAGAC. It yields the protein CASSGALGGRGD. The full CDR3 protein is CASSGALGGRGDTQYF.

Concerning this clone: The genes are named according to mouse. The sequence runs out 4 residues before the end of the CDR3; the remainder is reconstructed from the germline J gene. This chain joins TRBV5 and TRBJ2-7; TRBD1 aligns across 11 bases. The V gene's germline CDR1 is LGHNA and CDR2 YNLKQL (reference sequence). The CDR3 runs to 16 residues. J gave up 3 bases and V 2 bases, and 6 bases lay outside the gene matches. The CDR3 region is CASSQNPGQGVYEQYF. CDR3 bases read: TGTGCCAGCAGCCAAAATCCGGGACAGGGGGTCTAT.

Remarks on this clone: Gene names denote mouse genes. With the read ending 4 residues before the CDR3 end, the germline J gene is used to fill in that end. The chain is built from TRBV13-1 and TRBJ2-4; 13 bases align to TRBD2. V trimming: 5 bases; J trimming: 2 bases; junction bases outside the gene matches: 5. In germline, CDR1 is NSHNY, CDR2 SYGAGN. CDR3 length equals 16 residues. Incomplete CDR3 DNA: TGTGCCAGCAGGTCCGGGACTGGGGGGGATCAAAAC. This translates into CASRSGTGGDQN. The whole CDR3 sequence reads CASRSGTGGDQNTLYF.

A note on this clone: Germline and genes here are mouse. This specimen includes other DNA sequences encoding the same CDR3. Incomplete CDR3 DNA: TGTGCCAGCAGTATCTCCAGGAACACCGGG. Protein sequence: CASSISRNTG. Given in full, the CDR3 is CASSISRNTGQLYF. This sequence joins TRBV19 and TRBJ2-2; D gene unclear. Read data end 4 residues before the CDR3 end; the end is taken from the germline J gene. CDR1 and CDR2 (germline): FNHDT, SITEND (reference sequence). This CDR3 is built from 14 residues. V was trimmed by 2 bases and J by 2 bases, leaving 7 bases between them.

Regarding this clone: Genes and germline come from the mouse. The CDR3 end is not reached by the read, which stops 4 residues before it; the germline J gene fills it in. This chain links TRBV13-1 with TRBJ2-1, with 9 bases lining up with TRBD2. V was pared by 0 bases and J by 3 bases, with 4 bases of the junction left unmatched. The CDR3 is 16 amino acids. Germline V CDR1 and CDR2: NSHNY, SYGAGN. The part of the CDR3 DNA that was read is TGTGCCAGCAGTGATGGCGGACTGGGGACCTATGCT. Its protein product is CASSDGGLGTYA. The whole CDR3 sequence reads CASSDGGLGTYAEQFF.

Details on this clone: The gene names given are mouse names. The DNA ends 4 residues before the CDR3 does, and the rest of the CDR3 is filled in from the germline J gene. The V gene is TRBV17, the J gene TRBJ2-5; TRBD1 agrees at 10 bases. The CDR3 loop spans 16 amino acids. After removal of 0 bases from V and 3 bases from J, the junction contained 3 bases not matched to a gene. Per germline, CDR1 MNHDT and CDR2 YYDKIL. The CDR3: CASSRDRTGGQDTQYF. The DNA read from the CDR3 is TGTGCTAGCAGTAGAGATCGGACAGGGGGGCAAGAC. Full variable domain (remainder filled in from reference TRBV17 and TRBJ2-5): DTTVKQNPRYKLARVGKPVNLICSQTMNHDTMYWYQKKPNQAPKLLLFYYDKILNREADTFEKFQSSRPNNSFCSLYIGSAGLEYSAMYLCASSRDRTGGQDTQYFGPGTRLLVL.

A few counts support this clone. Gene names follow the mouse nomenclature. The read halts 4 residues ahead of the CDR3 end, with the missing end drawn from the germline J gene. J is TRBJ2-2 and V is TRBV31; 8 bases fit TRBD2. Trimming took 5 bases from V and 4 from J; bases not matched to a gene: 6. The CDR3 consists of 14 residues. Germline V gene lookup returns CDR1 GKSSPN and CDR2 SITVG. CDR3 region: CAWDDWGITGQLYF. The CDR3 DNA, read in part, is TGTGCCTGGGATGACTGGGGAATCACCGGG. Drawing the rest from reference TRBV31 and TRBJ2-2, the complete variable domain is AQTIHQWPVAEIKAVGSPLSLGCTIKGKSSPNLYWYWQATGGTLQQLFYSITVGQVESVVQLNLSASRPKDDQFILSTEKLLLSHSGFYLCAWDDWGITGQLYFGEGSKLTVL.

As to this clone: Gene names and germline refer to mouse. The read gets to within 4 residues of the CDR3 end, and the germline J gene fills in the rest. This sequence joins TRBV13-1 and TRBJ2-1; 7 bases align to TRBD1. The CDR3 has 14 residues. CDR1 is NSHNY and CDR2 is SYGAGN in the germline V gene. Trimming took 3 bases from V and 5 from J; bases not matched to a gene: 5. CDR3 DNA, as far as it was read: TGTGCCAGCAGTGCGAAGGGGACAGATGCT. This gives the protein CASSAKGTDA. The whole CDR3 protein is CASSAKGTDAEQFF.

A remark on this clone: The gene names here belong to mouse. The read finishes 4 residues shy of the CDR3 end, and the germline J gene is used to complete it. Additional DNA sequences in this sample encode the identical CDR3. The chain recombines TRBV31 with TRBJ2-3; TRBD1 matches 9 bases. CDR1 and CDR2 from the germline V gene are GKSSPN and SITVG. Trimming took 1 base from V and 0 from J; bases not matched to a gene: 5. CDR3 length: 16 residues. The DNA read from the CDR3 is TGTGCCTGGAGTCCGGGGACAGGGACTAGTGCAGAA. This gives the protein CAWSPGTGTSAE. The complete CDR3 reads CAWSPGTGTSAETLYF. Together with reference TRBV31 and TRBJ2-3, the CDR3 gives the full variable domain: AQTIHQWPVAEIKAVGSPLSLGCTIKGKSSPNLYWYWQATGGTLQQLFYSITVGQVESVVQLNLSASRPKDDQFILSTEKLLLSHSGFYLCAWSPGTGTSAETLYFGSGTRLTVL.

A remark on this clone: The genes and germline here are from mouse. The CDR3 extends 4 residues past the end of the read, so its final part is completed from the germline J gene. The V and J genes are TRBV13-3 and TRBJ2-1; 9 bases agree with TRBD2. The CDR3 length is 15 residues. Germline CDR1 NNHDY, CDR2 SYVADS. The V gene end was trimmed by 5 bases and the J gene end by 1 base; junction bases not matched to a gene: 4. CDR3: CASSRTGVNYAEQFF. CDR3 DNA, as far as it was read: TGTGCCAGCAGCCGGACTGGGGTGAACTATGCT.

With respect to this clone: The gene symbols are mouse symbols. The missing CDR3 end, 3 residues past where the read stops, is filled in from the germline J gene. This sequence joins TRBV1 and TRBJ1-6, with a possible D match to TRBD1 (6 bases). TRBJ1-6 is placed among ORFs of uncertain function. The CDR3 contains 15 residues. The germline V gene has CDR1 NSQYPW and CDR2 LRSPGD (reference sequence). The V and J ends lost 4 bases and 0 bases respectively, with 7 bases between them. The CDR3: CTCSGQASYNSPLYF. Partial CDR3 DNA: TGCACCTGCAGTGGACAGGCTTCCTATAATTCGCCC.

For this clone: The genes are named according to mouse. The read comes to an end 4 residues before the CDR3 does, leaving the germline J gene to fill in the end. The V and J genes are TRBV17 and TRBJ2-3; 9 bases map to TRBD1. J was trimmed by 3 bases and V by 6 bases; bases with no gene match: 10. Per the germline V gene, CDR1 is MNHDT and CDR2 is YYDKIL. This CDR3 region has 16 residues. The CDR3 DNA, read in part, is TGTGCTAGCAGCCCCGGGACAGGGAAAGGGGCAGAA. Translated, it gives CASSPGTGKGAE. The CDR3 as a whole reads CASSPGTGKGAETLYF. Using reference TRBV17 and TRBJ2-3 for the parts outside the CDR3, the full variable domain is DTTVKQNPRYKLARVGKPVNLICSQTMNHDTMYWYQKKPNQAPKLLLFYYDKILNREADTFEKFQSSRPNNSFCSLYIGSAGLEYSAMYLCASSPGTGKGAETLYFGSGTRLTVL.

Comment on this clone: The germline and genes are mouse ones. The CDR3 here is CASGDAGGGGVDTQYF. Partial CDR3 DNA: TGTGCCAGCGGTGATGCAGGGGGAGGGGGCGTTGAC. The chain has TRBV13-2 and TRBJ2-5; D might be TRBD1 (7 bases). The CDR3 extends 4 residues past the end of the read, so its final part is completed from the germline J gene. Germline lookup yields CDR1 NNHNN and CDR2 SYGAGS (reference sequence). The CDR3 is made up of 16 amino acids.

About this clone: Mouse gene names and germline throughout. The CDR3 extends 4 residues past the end of the read, so its final part is completed from the germline J gene. The same CDR3 can be traced to other DNA sequences in this sample. The chain couples TRBV13-2 to TRBJ1-1, with D hard to call. The CDR3 totals 14 residues. With 1 base removed from V and 0 bases from J, the gap between germline ends came to 7 bases. CDR1 and CDR2 (germline): NNHNN, SYGAGS (reference sequence). CDR3 region: CASGDRTTNTEVFF. Partial CDR3 DNA: TGTGCCAGCGGTGATCGGACTACAAACACA.

Turning to this clone: Germline and genes here are mouse. The read falls 4 residues short of the CDR3 end, and the missing part is taken from the germline J gene. This chain connects TRBV13-1 to TRBJ2-5; D unresolved. Germline V gene lookup returns CDR1 NSHNY and CDR2 SYGAGN. CDR3 size: 13 residues. The V end was cut by 2 bases, the J end by 3 bases, with 7 bases between. Incomplete CDR3 DNA: TGTGCCAGCAGTGACCCAAAACAAGAC. Its translation is CASSDPKQD. The entire CDR3 sequence reads CASSDPKQDTQYF.

This clone was counted a few times. Gene names and germline match the mouse. The read finishes 4 residues shy of the CDR3 end, and the germline J gene is used to complete it. In the same sample, other DNA sequences code for this CDR3. The chain joins TRBV1 to TRBJ2-7; 7 nucleotides align to TRBD1. J lost 0 bases, V lost 2 bases, and 4 bases had no gene match. The CDR3 totals 15 residues. Germline V gene data show CDR1 as NSQYPW and CDR2 as LRSPGD (reference sequence). CDR3 DNA (partial): TGCACCTGCAGTGCAAGGGACAGAAGCTCCTAT. It encodes CTCSARDRSSY. The CDR3 in full is CTCSARDRSSYEQYF. The full variable domain, in which reference TRBV1 and TRBJ2-7 provide the parts outside the CDR3, is VTLLEQNPRWRLVPRGQAVNLRCILKNSQYPWMSWYQQDLQKQLQWLFTLRSPGDKEVKSLPGADYLATRVTDTELRLQVANMSQGRTLYCTCSARDRSSYEQYFGPGTRLTVL.

There are a few counts of this clone. Gene names are the mouse ones. CDR3 DNA, as far as it was read: TGCACCTGCAGTGCAGATTTTGGTCTGGGGGGGGCT. This encodes CTCSADFGLGGA. The whole CDR3 is CTCSADFGLGGAEQFF. The chain is built from TRBV1 and TRBJ2-1; 9 nucleotides align to TRBD2. The read is 4 residues too short to cover the CDR3 end, so that end is filled in from the germline J gene. Per germline, CDR1 NSQYPW and CDR2 LRSPGD (reference sequence). The CDR3 has 16 residues.

In regard to this clone: Gene names and germline match the mouse. From the germline J gene comes the end of the CDR3, since the read stops 4 residues before it. The chain carries TRBV17 and TRBJ2-7, with 11 bases matching TRBD2. This CDR3 contains 15 residues. Germline-derived CDR1 and CDR2 are MNHDT and YYDKIL. The CDR3 protein is CASSRILGGRDEQYF. The CDR3 bases that were read are TGTGCTAGCAGTAGAATACTGGGGGGGCGCGAT.